Shown below are 20 T cell receptor beta chains from a single sample sequenced in a study of blood T cell repertoires in COVID-19. Assay used: immunoSEQ multiplex PCR; TCRdb lists only in-frame clones, some missing. The sample holds over 100,000 clones, about 91% seen once. Sequencing was performed on peripheral blood. The receptors shown here come from a human donor in a cohort sampled during active COVID-19.

The chain employs TRBV7-8 and TRBJ2-5; either TRBD1 or TRBD2 may supply D (5 bases each). CDR1 is SGHVS and CDR2 is FQNEAQ in the germline V gene. The CDR3 consists of 14 residues. The ends were cut back, 5 bases at V and 4 bases at J, with 14 bases in the middle. This chain's CDR3 is CASSLEGIRETQYF. In DNA, the CDR3 is TGTGCCAGCAGCCTAGAGGGGATCCGAGAGACCCAGTACTTC.

This sequence joins TRBV19 and TRBJ2-2, with D uncertain. Trimming stripped 7 bases from V and 0 bases from J, with 21 bases between. The CDR3 sequence is 18 residues long. The germline CDR1 and CDR2 sequences are LNHDA and SQIVND (reference sequence). For the CDR3, the DNA is TGTGCCAGTACCCCGTATCCCCTTTCTTTAGCGAACACCGGGGAGCTGTTTTTT. Encoded protein: CASTPYPLSLANTGELFF. The variable domain in full, with the rest retrieved from reference TRBV19 and TRBJ2-2, is DGGITQSPKYLFRKEGQNVTLSCEQNLNHDAMYWYRQDPGQGLRLIYYSQIVNDFQKGDIAEGYSVSREKKESFPLTVTSAQKNPTAFYLCASTPYPLSLANTGELFFGEGSRLTVL.

The rearrangement uses TRBV11-2 and TRBJ1-4; TRBD1 matches at 9 bases. Germline CDR1 is SGHAT and CDR2 is FQNNGV. Trimming at V came to 1 base and at J to 8 bases, leaving 11 bases not matched to a gene. The length of the CDR3 is 17 residues. This CDR3 reads CASSLGSPGTGWEKLFF. As DNA, the CDR3 is TGTGCCAGCAGCTTAGGGTCACCCGGGACAGGGTGGGAAAAACTGTTTTTT. Full variable domain (missing parts from reference TRBV11-2 and TRBJ1-4): EAGVAQSPRYKIIEKRQSVAFWCNPISGHATLYWYQQILGQGPKLLIQFQNNGVVDDSQLPKDRFSAERLKGVDSTLKIQPAKLEDSAVYLCASSLGSPGTGWEKLFFGSGTQLSVL.

The rearrangement joins TRBV10-2 to TRBJ2-1, with 8 bases fitting TRBD2. This CDR3 spans 14 amino acids. The junction had 7 bases not matched to a gene; V was cut back by 7 bases and J by 5 bases. Germline loops: CDR1 WSHSY, CDR2 SAAADI. This chain's CDR3 is CASTPSGQNNEQFF. The CDR3 DNA reads as TGCGCCAGCACCCCTAGCGGGCAAAACAATGAGCAGTTCTTC.

The chain couples TRBV14 to TRBJ1-1; tentatively, D is TRBD1 (6 bases). The CDR3 has 16 residues. CDR1 and CDR2 (germline): SGHDN, FVKESK. Trimming shortened V by 5 bases and J by 1 base, and 17 bases separated the two germline ends. The CDR3 here is CASSSLLTGKNTEAFF. The CDR3 nucleotides read TGTGCCAGCAGCTCCCTCCTTACAGGGAAGAACACTGAAGCTTTCTTT.

Only a few counts were recorded for this clone. The chain carries TRBV19 and TRBJ1-1; 9 bases are shared with TRBD1. Germline trimming cut 3 bases from V and 5 bases from J; bases unmatched to any gene: 4. CDR1 is LNHDA and CDR2 is SQIVND in the germline V gene (reference sequence). CDR3 length equals 14 residues. The DNA of the CDR3 is TGTGCCAGTAGTATCCCGACAGGGGGGACTGAAGCTTTCTTT. This gives the protein CASSIPTGGTEAFF.

The rearrangement joins TRBV5-6 to TRBJ2-7, with D possibly being TRBD1 (5 bases). Germline V gives CDR1 SGHDT, CDR2 YYEEEE. With 2 bases removed from V and 2 bases from J, the gap between germline ends came to 14 bases. The CDR3 contains 15 residues. CDR3 sequence reads: CASSLRSTETYEQYF. The CDR3 DNA sequence: TGTGCCAGCAGCTTAAGATCGACAGAAACCTACGAGCAGTACTTC.

The chain couples TRBV7-9 to TRBJ2-1; the match to TRBD2 covers 12 bases. Trimming removed 5 bases from V and 5 bases from J; junction bases left unmatched: 4. This CDR3 is 15 amino acids long. CDR1 SEHNR and CDR2 FQNEAQ come from the germline V gene (reference sequence). The CDR3 sequence: CASSPSGGEDNEQFF. The CDR3 coding sequence is TGTGCCAGCAGCCCTAGCGGGGGGGAAGACAATGAGCAGTTCTTC.

This chain connects TRBV6-1 to TRBJ2-1, with D possibly being TRBD2 (7 bases). This CDR3 has 15 amino acids. CDR1 and CDR2 from the germline V gene are MNHNS and SASEGT. V was shortened by 2 bases and J by 8 bases, with 16 bases between the two germline ends. CDR3 bases: TGTGCCAGCAGTGAAAGGGGGGGGTTACATGATGAGCAGTTCTTC. Its protein is CASSERGGLHDEQFF.

The CDR3, as DNA: TGCGCCAGCAGCCAAAACGGGGGGGCCCGCAATGAGCAGTTCTTC. It codes for CASSQNGGARNEQFF. The J gene is TRBJ2-1, the V gene TRBV4-1; TRBD2 agrees at 8 bases. V lost 2 bases to trimming and J lost 6 bases; unmatched junction nucleotides: 6. Looked up from germline, CDR1 is MGHRA and CDR2 is YSYEKL. This CDR3 contains 15 residues.

The rearrangement joins TRBV18 to TRBJ2-1; 8 bases are shared with TRBD2. With 6 bases clipped from V and 7 bases from J, the junction kept 11 bases outside the gene matches. Looked up from germline, CDR1 is KGHSH and CDR2 is LQKENI. The CDR3 covers 15 residues. CDR3 loop: CASSQPGLDINEQFF. CDR3 sequence (DNA): TGTGCCAGCTCCCAGCCGGGACTAGATATAAATGAGCAGTTCTTC.

The V call is TRBV11-2, the J call TRBJ2-7, with a tentative D call TRBD1 (6 bases). From germline, CDR1 is SGHAT and CDR2 FQNNGV. V was trimmed by 5 bases and J by 3 bases, leaving 11 bases between them. The CDR3 has 13 residues. The DNA for the CDR3 is TGTGCCAGCAGCCCGGGCAGGGGCTACGAGCAGTACTTC. Residues: CASSPGRGYEQYF.

This clone was detected only a few times. CDR3 nucleotide sequence: TGTGCCAGCAGCGGAAATCTAGCGGGAGGGCGCAATGAGCAGTTCTTC. It translates to CASSGNLAGGRNEQFF. This chain uses TRBV9 with TRBJ2-1; 12 bases map to TRBD2. The CDR3 has 16 residues. Per the germline V gene, CDR1 is SGDLS and CDR2 is YYNGEE. V was pared by 3 bases and J by 6 bases, with 7 bases of the junction left unmatched.

The chain carries TRBV11-2 and TRBJ1-1; possibly TRBD1 for D (5 bases). Trimming shortened V by 5 bases and J by 4 bases, and 17 bases separated the two germline ends. Germline V gives CDR1 SGHAT, CDR2 FQNNGV. The CDR3 loop spans 15 amino acids. The chain's CDR3 is CASSGDLVGATEAFF. CDR3 in DNA: TGTGCCAGCAGCGGAGATCTAGTAGGGGCCACTGAAGCTTTCTTT.

The CDR3, as DNA: TGCAGCGTTGAATCGGGGGGTCTTCAGGGCTATGGCTACACCTTC. Its protein product is CSVESGGLQGYGYTF. The chain links TRBV29-1 to TRBJ1-2; possibly TRBD1 for D (5 bases). Trimming removed 2 bases at V and 4 bases at J, with 17 bases between. This CDR3 is 15 amino acids long. The germline V gene has CDR1 SQVTM and CDR2 ANQGSEA.

The V and J genes are TRBV19 and TRBJ1-2, with 7 positions matching TRBD1. Germline V gives CDR1 LNHDA, CDR2 SQIVND (reference sequence). The CDR3 extends over 13 amino acids. The V and J ends lost 6 bases and 7 bases, in that order; junction bases with no gene match: 8. In nucleotides, the CDR3 is TGTGCCAGTAGCGCAGGGGGTAATGGTGGCTACACCTTC. This translates into CASSAGGNGGYTF.

The CDR3 spells CASSMGAYNEQFF. CDR3 in DNA: TGTGCCAGTAGTATGGGGGCATACAATGAGCAGTTCTTC. This chain connects TRBV19 to TRBJ2-1, with D perhaps TRBD1 (6 bases). Germline assignment: CDR1 LNHDA and CDR2 SQIVND (reference sequence). The CDR3 loop spans 13 amino acids. V lost 3 bases and J lost 4, with 7 bases in between.

This clone appeared a single time. CDR3 loop: CASSLGAGVSYEQYF. Here the CDR3 DNA reads TGTGCCAGCAGCTTAGGAGCGGGGGTCTCCTACGAGCAGTACTTC. The J gene is TRBJ2-7, the V gene TRBV13; 8 nucleotides agree with TRBD2. Germline V gene data show CDR1 as PRHDT and CDR2 as FYEKMQ (reference sequence). The CDR3 runs to 15 residues. Germline trimming cut 0 bases from V and 0 bases from J; bases unmatched to any gene: 1.

V usage is TRBV6-5 and J usage is TRBJ1-1, with no clear D. The V end was cut by 0 bases, the J end by 11 bases, with 22 bases between. CDR1 and CDR2 (germline): MNHEY, SVGAGI. This CDR3 has 16 residues. The CDR3, as DNA: TGTGCCAGCAGTTACTCGTTGCTGCCCCGGGATCAGCCGGCTTTCTTT. It yields the protein CASSYSLLPRDQPAFF.

The chain joins TRBV10-3 to TRBJ2-1; 10 nucleotides line up with TRBD1. V was clipped by 3 bases and J by 4 bases; unmatched bases: 3. The CDR3 runs 15 residues. The germline CDR1 and CDR2 sequences are ENHRY and SYGVKD. The CDR3 DNA sequence: TGTGCCATCAGTGATGGGACAGGGGCATACAATGAGCAGTTCTTC. This codes for CAISDGTGAYNEQFF.